Below, 9 T cell receptor beta chains from the same sample are listed, as sequenced in a study of regulatory T cells in long-lasting Graves disease. iRepertoire HTBI primers and Arm-PCR of CDR3 regions built TCR beta libraries. TCRdb used MiXCR to reprocess the multiplex PCR reads, holding one entry per CDR3 protein. The sample lists around 250,000 distinct CDR3 sequences; approximately 18% were seen once. Noted time point: newly diagnosed GD, antithyroid drugs for less than 3 months. The TCR library was made from RNA that had been extracted from PBMCs in TRIzol. This sample was shared with a second study, whose subject was T cells in Graves' hyperthyroidism and ophthalmopathy.

The starting material was peripheral blood mononuclear cells (PBMCs), obtained at new diagnosis, from a patient treated with antithyroid drugs. These receptors were taken from a woman in her 30s with Graves disease.

At least ten counts were recorded for this clonotype. The V call is TRBV10-3, the J call TRBJ1-1; D is unclear. Trimming stripped 8 bases from V and 0 bases from J, with 10 bases between. This CDR3 has 13 amino acids. The V gene's germline CDR1 is ENHRY and CDR2 SYGVKD. The CDR3 loop reads CAISGGMNTEAFF. Written as DNA, the CDR3 is TGTGCCATCTCTGGAGGTATGAACACTGAAGCTTTCTTT.

This clonotype was found many times. V usage is TRBV15 and J usage is TRBJ1-1, with 8 positions matching TRBD1. This CDR3 comprises 16 residues. Losses at the gene ends were 0 bases for V and 4 bases for J; bases not matched to a gene: 7. Per the germline V gene, CDR1 is LNHNV and CDR2 is YYDKDF (reference sequence). The CDR3 region is CATSRDRTGTVTEAFF. The DNA for the CDR3 is TGTGCCACCAGCAGAGACAGGACAGGGACTGTCACTGAAGCTTTCTTT.

This clonotype was seen at least ten times. The chain is built from TRBV5-1 and TRBJ1-4; unclear D gene. Between the trimmed V and J ends, which lost 3 bases and 4 bases, there was a span of 13 bases. The CDR3 contains 15 residues. From germline, CDR1 is SGHRS and CDR2 YFSETQ. The CDR3 region is CASSSRTGINEKLFF. DNA of the CDR3: TGCGCCAGCAGCTCCCGGACGGGTATTAATGAAAAACTGTTTTTT.

The V gene is TRBV7-3, the J gene TRBJ2-7; TRBD2 aligns across 7 bases. The CDR3 totals 14 residues. Germline V lookup: CDR1 SGHTA, CDR2 FQGTGA. V dropped 5 bases and J dropped 6; count of bases not matched to a gene: 10. In nucleotides, the CDR3 is TGTGCCAGCAGCCTGGGAGGGGCCGGAGCCGAGCAGTACTTC. Translating it yields CASSLGGAGAEQYF.

This clonotype showed up many times. The chain combines TRBV6-2 or TRBV6-3 with TRBJ2-7; D remains unclear. V lost 5 bases and J lost 6, with 14 bases in between. Germline CDR1 reads MNHEY; CDR2 reads SVGEGT. The CDR3 length is 13 residues. The CDR3 is CASSGEHWGEQYF. The DNA for the CDR3 is TGTGCCAGCAGTGGAGAGCACTGGGGCGAGCAGTACTTC.

There are many counts of this clonotype. V gene TRBV7-2 combines with J gene TRBJ1-2, with TRBD1 matching over 8 bases. Trimming at V came to 5 bases and at J to 4 bases, leaving 12 bases not matched to a gene. The CDR3 extends over 16 amino acids. Germline V gives CDR1 SGHTA, CDR2 FQGNSA. The CDR3 is CASSPRQGQAGYGYTF. In DNA, the CDR3 is TGTGCCAGCAGCCCCAGACAGGGGCAGGCAGGCTATGGCTACACCTTC.

This clonotype was observed a single time. The chain is built from TRBV7-2 and TRBJ1-5, with TRBD1 matching 9 bases. V gave up 5 bases and J gave up 2 bases; unmatched junction bases: 13. This CDR3 is built from 18 residues. Per germline, CDR1 SGHTA and CDR2 FQGNSA. The CDR3 DNA follows: TGTGCCAGCAGCAGGACAGGGGATAAGTCTACCGGCAATCAGCCCCAGCATTTT. It specifies CASSRTGDKSTGNQPQHF.

Notes on this clonotype: This may come from a read error, since a much larger clone is one base off. This chain links TRBV2 with TRBJ1-6; 7 bases line up with TRBD1. This CDR3 has 15 amino acids. V lost 5 bases to trimming and J lost 8 bases; unmatched junction nucleotides: 9. Germline CDR1 is SNHLY and CDR2 is FYNNEI. The CDR3 is CASSPTGTDDSPLHF. CDR3 nucleotides: TGTGCCAGCAGTCCTACCGGGACAGATGATTCACCCCTCCACTTT.

The genes are TRBV7-2 and TRBJ2-3; TRBD2 aligns across 9 bases. V trimming: 5 bases; J trimming: 2 bases; junction bases outside the gene matches: 5. There are 15 residues in the CDR3. Germline V CDR1 and CDR2: SGHTA, FQGNSA. CDR3 amino acids: CASSDAGGVTDTQYF. CDR3 nucleotide sequence: TGTGCCAGCAGCGACGCGGGGGGGGTCACAGATACGCAGTATTTT.